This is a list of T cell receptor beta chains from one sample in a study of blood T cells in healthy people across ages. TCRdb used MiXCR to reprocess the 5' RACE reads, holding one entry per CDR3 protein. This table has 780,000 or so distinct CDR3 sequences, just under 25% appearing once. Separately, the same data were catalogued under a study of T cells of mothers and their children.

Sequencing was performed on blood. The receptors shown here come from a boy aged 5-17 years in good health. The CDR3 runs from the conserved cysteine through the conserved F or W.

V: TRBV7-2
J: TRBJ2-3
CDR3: CASSLTATGTTDTQYF

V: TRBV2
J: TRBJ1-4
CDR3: CASSEFSMGQGGEKLFF

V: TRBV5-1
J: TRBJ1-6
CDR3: CASSSTGSNSPLHF

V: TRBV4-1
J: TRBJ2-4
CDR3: CASSQDLTGAKNVQYF

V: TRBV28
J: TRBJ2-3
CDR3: CASSPTSGGPPDTQYF

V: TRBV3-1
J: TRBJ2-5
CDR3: CASSPLSGTETQYF

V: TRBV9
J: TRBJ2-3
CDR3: CASSPSKSPSTDTQYF

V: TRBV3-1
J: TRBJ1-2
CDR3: CASSQGNRDGGYTF

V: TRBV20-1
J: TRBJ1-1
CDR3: CSAPRSLEAFF

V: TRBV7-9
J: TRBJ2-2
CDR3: CASSPTGELFF

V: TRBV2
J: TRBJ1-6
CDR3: CASSTRDNSPLHF

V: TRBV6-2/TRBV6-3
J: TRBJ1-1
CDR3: CASTSSLFTEAFF

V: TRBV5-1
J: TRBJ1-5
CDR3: CASSLEPNQPQHF

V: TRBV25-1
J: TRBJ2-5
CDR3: CASSGLAGEETQYF

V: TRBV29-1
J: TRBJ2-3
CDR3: CSVEEGGGNTDTQYF

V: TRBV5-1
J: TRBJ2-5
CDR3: CASSWRGGDRETQYF

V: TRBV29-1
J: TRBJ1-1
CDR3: CSVEGRLGTEAFF

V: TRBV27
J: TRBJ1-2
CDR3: CASSVHPTNYGYTF

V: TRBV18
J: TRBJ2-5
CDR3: CASSPPGRETQYF

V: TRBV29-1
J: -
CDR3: CSVAQTSTDTQHF

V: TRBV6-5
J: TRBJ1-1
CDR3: CASSYSIRDDMNTEAFF

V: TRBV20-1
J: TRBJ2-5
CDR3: CSARLAQLSSPFF

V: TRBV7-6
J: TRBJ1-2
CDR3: CASSPTAGTDYGYTF

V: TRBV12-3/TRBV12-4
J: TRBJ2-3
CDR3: CASSMPGTGETDTQYF

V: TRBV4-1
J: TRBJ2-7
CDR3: CASSQDQMGLSYEQYF

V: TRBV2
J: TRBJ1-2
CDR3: CASSGDPNVDYGYTF

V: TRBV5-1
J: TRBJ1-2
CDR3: CASSLRQGASGYTF

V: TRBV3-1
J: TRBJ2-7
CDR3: CASSQDPDLYEQYF

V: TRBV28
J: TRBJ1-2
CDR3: CASTNGYGRYGYTF

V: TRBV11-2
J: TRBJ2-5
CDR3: CASSFGRPGPPQETQYF

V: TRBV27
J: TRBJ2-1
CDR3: CASSSAGAVSYNEQFF

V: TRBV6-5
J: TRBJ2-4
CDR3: CASSYVGQGGIQYF

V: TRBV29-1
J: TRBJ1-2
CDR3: CSVGKLPNYGYTF

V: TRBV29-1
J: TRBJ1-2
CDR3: CSAPPGTDNYGYTF

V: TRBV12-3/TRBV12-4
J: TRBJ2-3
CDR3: CASSSDMGSPGTDTQYF

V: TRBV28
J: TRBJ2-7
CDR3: CASSLSLVRVGSSYEQYF

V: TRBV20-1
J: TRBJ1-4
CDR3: CSASRSGRNEKLFF

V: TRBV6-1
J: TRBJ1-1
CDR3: CASSEWGNTEAFF

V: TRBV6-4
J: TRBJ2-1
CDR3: CASSDESGSYNEQFF

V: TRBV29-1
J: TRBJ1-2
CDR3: CSVEISGNYGYTF

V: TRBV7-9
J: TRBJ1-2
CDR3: CASSPRAAEGYGYTF

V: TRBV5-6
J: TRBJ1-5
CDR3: CASSLVGRQPQHF

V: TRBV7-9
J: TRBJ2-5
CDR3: CASSLSRLAGETQYF

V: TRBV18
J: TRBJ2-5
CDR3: CASSPGTRQETQYF

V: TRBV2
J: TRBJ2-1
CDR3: CASSGQGARIYNEQFF

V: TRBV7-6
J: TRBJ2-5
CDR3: CASSSADFETQYF

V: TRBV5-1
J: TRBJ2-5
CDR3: CASRGQTQETQYF

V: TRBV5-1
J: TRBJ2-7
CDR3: CASSARAGETYEQYF

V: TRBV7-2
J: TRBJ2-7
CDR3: CASSLTFFYEQYF

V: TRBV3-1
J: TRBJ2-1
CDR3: CASSHFTGLRNNEQFF

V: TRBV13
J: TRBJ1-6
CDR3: CASSRGGSSYNSPLHF

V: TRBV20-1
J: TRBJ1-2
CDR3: CSAGQGYDYTF

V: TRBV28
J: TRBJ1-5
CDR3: CASSLRGQPQHF

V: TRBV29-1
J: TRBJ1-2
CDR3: CSVGTHTF

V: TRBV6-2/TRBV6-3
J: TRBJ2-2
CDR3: CASNQGKSGELFF

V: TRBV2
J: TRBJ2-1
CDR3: CASVENEQFF

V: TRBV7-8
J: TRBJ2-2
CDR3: CASSLERLPSPTGELFF

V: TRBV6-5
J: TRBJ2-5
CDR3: CASSWTGVVQETQYF

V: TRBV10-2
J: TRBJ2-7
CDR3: CASSSLAAYPYEQYF